These 32 T cell receptor beta chains originate from one sample sequenced in a study of cytomegalovirus exposure and HLA in healthy donors. Libraries were prepared by immunoSEQ multiplex PCR; TCRdb keeps only in-frame clonotypes and omits some of them. The sample has tens of thousands of clones; approximately 95% are singletons. Material for sequencing was PBMCs. Source of these receptors: a man aged 18 to 29 in good health and CMV-seronegative.

V gene TRBV6-6 combines with J gene TRBJ2-7; D perhaps matches TRBD1 (5 bases). CDR1 is MNHNY, CDR2 SVGAGI, per germline (reference sequence). Trimming removed 6 bases at V and 0 bases at J, with 15 bases between. This CDR3 has 15 amino acids. CDR3 nucleotides: TGTGCCAGCAGGACAGACTCCAGGAGCTCCTACGAGCAGTACTTC. It is translated as CASRTDSRSSYEQYF.

The chain combines TRBV19 with TRBJ1-5, with TRBD1 identical over 7 bases. V gave up 6 bases and J gave up 0 bases; unmatched junction bases: 5. The CDR3 contains 15 residues. Germline V gives CDR1 LNHDA, CDR2 SQIVND (reference sequence). The CDR3 DNA is TGTGCCAGTAGGACAGGGTCTTATAGCAATCAGCCCCAGCATTTT. This codes for CASRTGSYSNQPQHF.

The chain is built from TRBV27 and TRBJ2-3; 10 bases fit TRBD2. V trimming: 0 bases; J trimming: 0 bases; junction bases outside the gene matches: 6. This CDR3 spans 18 amino acids. Germline V gene data show CDR1 as MNHEY and CDR2 as SMNVEV (reference sequence). The CDR3 sequence: CASSLSYSGGASTDTQYF. In DNA form, the CDR3 reads TGTGCCAGCAGTTTATCGTACAGCGGGGGGGCTAGCACAGATACGCAGTATTTT.

Only a few counts were recorded for this clone. This chain connects TRBV27 to TRBJ2-7, with 12 bases aligning to TRBD1. The length of the CDR3 is 15 residues. The J segment lost 5 bases and the V segment lost 0 bases, leaving 2 bases of the junction unmatched. Germline CDR1 is MNHEY and CDR2 is SMNVEV (reference sequence). Written as DNA, the CDR3 is TGTGCCAGCAGTTTATCGGGACAGGGGGCCCACGAGCAGTACTTC. Translated, it gives CASSLSGQGAHEQYF.

Remarks on this clone: The junction and the germline gene differ at one end; a read error may be behind it. The chain carries TRBV5-1 and TRBJ1-1; D not certain. The CDR3 runs 12 residues. Per the germline V gene, CDR1 is SGHRS and CDR2 is YFSETQ. CDR3 in DNA: TGCGCCAGCAGTTTGGACTCCTACGAAGCTTTCTTT. Translation gives CASSLDSYEAFF.

The V gene is TRBV6-5, the J gene TRBJ1-3, with D unclear. CDR3 size: 14 residues. Per the germline V gene, CDR1 is MNHEY and CDR2 is SVGAGI. V lost 6 bases to trimming and J lost 0 bases, with 9 bases between them. The CDR3 DNA reads TGTGCCAGCAGGCCCACCGGCTCTGGAAACACCATATATTTT. Translating it yields CASRPTGSGNTIYF.

The V call is TRBV7-9, the J call TRBJ1-6; the D gene is possibly TRBD1 (5 bases). Germline CDR1 is SEHNR and CDR2 is FQNEAQ (reference sequence). Trimming took off 8 bases at V and 5 bases at J, with 10 bases between the two ends. The CDR3 sequence is 13 residues long. CDR3 loop: CASGGTDNSPLHF. CDR3 DNA: TGTGCCAGCGGAGGGACGGATAATTCACCCCTCCACTTT.

V is TRBV9 and J is TRBJ1-1; a weak D match, TRBD1 (5 bases). The V end lost 4 bases, the J end lost 1 base, and 11 bases lay between the germline ends. Per the germline V gene, CDR1 is SGDLS and CDR2 is YYNGEE. The CDR3 length is 14 residues. The CDR3 region has the DNA TGTGCCAGCAGCCCATTCCAGGGGAACACTGAAGCTTTCTTT. Protein: CASSPFQGNTEAFF.

The chain joins TRBV18 to TRBJ1-5; tentative D call: TRBD1 (6 bases). V lost 6 bases, J lost 0 bases, and 15 bases lay in between. The germline CDR1 and CDR2 sequences are KGHSH and LQKENI. The CDR3 has 16 amino acids. The DNA for the CDR3 is TGTGCCAGCTCTCCTGGGGGCCCCTATAGCAATCAGCCCCAGCATTTT. It yields the protein CASSPGGPYSNQPQHF.

The chain combines TRBV6-1 with TRBJ1-2; D is uncertain. The V and J ends lost 6 bases and 3 bases respectively, with 8 bases between them. In germline, CDR1 is MNHNS, CDR2 SASEGT. The CDR3 extends over 12 amino acids. The CDR3 is CASRRLDYGYTF. In nucleotides, the CDR3 is TGTGCCAGCAGGAGGTTGGACTATGGCTACACCTTC.

This clone was seen just once. The chain's CDR3 is CASTTSGGSQETQYF. As DNA, the CDR3 is TGTGCCAGCACCACTAGCGGGGGATCTCAAGAGACCCAGTACTTC. The chain combines TRBV2 with TRBJ2-5, with TRBD2 matching 11 bases. The CDR3 runs to 15 residues. V gave up 7 bases and J gave up 2 bases; unmatched junction bases: 6. In germline, CDR1 is SNHLY, CDR2 FYNNEI.

The chain employs TRBV27 and TRBJ1-2; 12 bases map to TRBD1. J was trimmed by 2 bases and V by 9 bases; bases with no gene match: 10. The CDR3 has 16 residues. Germline V gene sequence: CDR1 MNHEY, CDR2 SMNVEV (reference sequence). The CDR3 DNA is TGTGCCAGTGCCGGGACAGGGGGCTTCGGGAACTATGGCTACACCTTC. It specifies CASAGTGGFGNYGYTF.

This chain uses TRBV2 with TRBJ2-1; D might be TRBD2 (6 bases). V was clipped by 6 bases and J by 0 bases, with 12 bases between them. This CDR3 region has 15 residues. From germline, CDR1 is SNHLY and CDR2 FYNNEI. The CDR3 sequence: CASREDGSSYNEQFF. CDR3 DNA: TGTGCCAGCAGGGAGGACGGGAGCTCCTACAATGAGCAGTTCTTC.

CDR3 coding DNA: TGTGCCAGCTTATGGCGGGGGGGAGAGACCCAGTACTTC. Translating gives CASLWRGGETQYF. This sequence joins TRBV2 and TRBJ2-5; 9 positions agree with TRBD2. The CDR3 runs 13 residues. CDR1 is SNHLY and CDR2 is FYNNEI in the germline V gene. Germline trimming cut 8 bases from V and 4 bases from J; bases unmatched to any gene: 5.

The rearrangement joins TRBV6-5 to TRBJ1-2, with D uncertain. V gave up 2 bases and J gave up 4 bases, with 11 bases separating them. The germline gives CDR1 MNHEY, CDR2 SVGAGI. CDR3 length equals 14 residues. In DNA, the CDR3 is TGTGCCAGCAGTTACGGTTGGCGGGGCTATGGCTACACCTTC. It specifies CASSYGWRGYGYTF.

The chain recombines TRBV5-1 with TRBJ2-5; 11 bases are shared with TRBD1. CDR3 length equals 15 residues. The V gene end was trimmed by 4 bases and the J gene end by 4 bases; junction bases not matched to a gene: 6. CDR1 and CDR2 (germline): SGHRS, YFSETQ. CDR3 nucleotides: TGCGCCAGCAGCACGATGGGACAGGGGGGAGAGACCCAGTACTTC. Its protein product is CASSTMGQGGETQYF.

The V and J genes are TRBV6-4 and TRBJ2-3, with 8 bases matching TRBD2. With V trimmed by 0 bases and J by 5 bases, 4 bases remained unmatched. The CDR3 is made up of 15 amino acids. Germline V gene data show CDR1 as MRHNA and CDR2 as SNTAGT. Written as DNA, the CDR3 is TGTGCCAGCAGTGACTCGGCGGGGGGCGTAGATACGCAGTATTTT. Translation: CASSDSAGGVDTQYF.

The chain uses TRBV28 and TRBJ1-2; no definite D call. Germline lookup yields CDR1 MDHEN and CDR2 SYDVKM. The CDR3 runs 14 residues. The V end lost 2 bases, the J end lost 7 bases, and 14 bases lay between the germline ends. The CDR3 DNA is TGTGCCAGCAGTTTAAGCCCTCCCCCTGCTGGCTACACCTTC. It specifies CASSLSPPPAGYTF.

This clone was detected only once. The DNA of the CDR3 is TGCGCCAGCAGCCAAACATTGGACACTCGCAATCAGCCCCAGCATTTT. Protein: CASSQTLDTRNQPQHF. The V and J genes are TRBV4-1 and TRBJ1-5, with D possibly matching TRBD1 (5 bases). Trimming left V 2 bases short and J 2 bases short, with 13 bases between. The CDR3 runs to 16 residues. From germline, CDR1 is MGHRA and CDR2 YSYEKL.

The gene calls are TRBV28 and TRBJ1-4; no firm D call. Germline CDR1 is MDHEN and CDR2 is SYDVKM. The germline V and J ends were trimmed by 10 bases and 8 bases, with 32 bases remaining between them. The CDR3 is 18 amino acids. CDR3 sequence reads: CATSTPLERLIGGEKLFF. DNA for the CDR3: TGTGCCACCTCCACCCCCCTCGAAAGATTGATAGGAGGGGAAAAACTGTTTTTT.

J is TRBJ1-2 and V is TRBV5-4; D gene unclear. Trimming stripped 0 bases from V and 14 bases from J, with 23 bases between. The germline gives CDR1 SGHNT, CDR2 YYREEE (reference sequence). The CDR3 is 15 residues long. The CDR3 DNA follows: TGTGCCAGCAGCTTGGTAGGTCGCGGCAAATCCTCCGAGACCTTC. Translated: CASSLVGRGKSSETF.

V gene TRBV15 combines with J gene TRBJ2-7, with 14 bases aligning to TRBD2. The CDR3 has 16 residues. Germline CDR1 and CDR2: LNHNV and YYDKDF (reference sequence). V shed 0 bases, J shed 5 bases, and the junction held 3 bases outside the gene matches. The CDR3: CATSREGLAGADEQYF. The CDR3 bases are TGTGCCACCAGCAGAGAGGGACTAGCGGGGGCCGACGAGCAGTACTTC.

This chain joins TRBV2 and TRBJ2-3, with D perhaps TRBD2 (5 bases). The CDR3 consists of 12 residues. Germline values: CDR1 SNHLY, CDR2 FYNNEI. V was trimmed by 7 bases and J by 6 bases, leaving 11 bases between them. The chain's CDR3 is CASKEAEDTQYF. The CDR3 DNA follows: TGTGCCAGCAAGGAAGCGGAGGATACGCAGTATTTT. Full variable domain (rest looked up from reference TRBV2 and TRBJ2-3): EPEVTQTPSHQVTQMGQEVILRCVPISNHLYFYWYRQILGQKVEFLVSFYNNEISEKSEIFDDQFSVERPDGSNFTLKIRSTKLEDSAMYFCASKEAEDTQYFGPGTRLTVL.

V usage is TRBV7-9 and J usage is TRBJ1-2; 8 bases are a match to TRBD1. The J segment lost 6 bases and the V segment lost 5 bases, leaving 8 bases of the junction unmatched. The germline V gene encodes CDR1 SEHNR and CDR2 FQNEAQ (reference sequence). The CDR3 sequence is 14 residues long. The CDR3 loop is CASSVPTGGDGYTF. The CDR3 DNA is TGTGCCAGCAGCGTACCCACAGGGGGGGATGGCTACACCTTC.

The V gene is TRBV6-6, the J gene TRBJ1-1; D not certain. V gave up 4 bases and J gave up 3 bases, with 15 bases separating them. This CDR3 has 15 amino acids. Looked up from germline, CDR1 is MNHNY and CDR2 is SVGAGI (reference sequence). The CDR3 spells CASSSFRVPDTEAFF. CDR3 DNA: TGTGCCAGCAGTTCCTTTCGAGTGCCCGACACTGAAGCTTTCTTT.

This rearrangement joins TRBV5-8 to TRBJ2-7, with 13 bases fitting TRBD2. Germline CDR1 and CDR2: SGHTS and YDEGEE. CDR3 length: 17 residues. V trimming: 1 base; J trimming: 0 bases; junction bases outside the gene matches: 4. CDR3 in DNA: TGTGCCAGCAGCTTGTGGGGGACTAGCGGGGACTCCTACGAGCAGTACTTC. Protein sequence: CASSLWGTSGDSYEQYF.

In its sample, this clone was seen once. The chain combines TRBV6-6 with TRBJ2-1; 8 positions agree with TRBD2. Germline CDR1 reads MNHNY; CDR2 reads SVGAGI (reference sequence). The CDR3 loop spans 15 amino acids. V gave up 5 bases and J gave up 4 bases; unmatched junction bases: 7. The CDR3 sequence: CASSGGLGVYNEQFF. The CDR3, as DNA: TGTGCCAGCAGTGGGGGACTAGGCGTGTACAATGAGCAGTTCTTC.

V gene TRBV27 combines with J gene TRBJ1-3; D is perhaps TRBD1 (6 bases). CDR1 is MNHEY, CDR2 SMNVEV, per germline (reference sequence). Trimming removed 5 bases from V and 4 bases from J, with 15 bases in between. The CDR3 contains 15 residues. CDR3 bases: TGTGCCAGCAGTCCTTTCTGGGGGCTGGGAAACACCATATATTTT. Its protein product is CASSPFWGLGNTIYF.

The chain links TRBV7-2 to TRBJ1-1; the D is unclear. This CDR3 spans 13 amino acids. Germline CDR1 is SGHTA and CDR2 is FQGNSA. Trimming cost V 5 bases and J 6 bases, with 13 bases left between them. In DNA, the CDR3 is TGTGCCAGCAGCCTCGGTGGAGAGGCTGAAGCTTTCTTT. Its protein product is CASSLGGEAEAFF.

The chain has TRBV28 and TRBJ1-5; no firm D call. Trimming pared 2 bases from V and 7 bases from J, leaving 6 bases between. This CDR3 is built from 12 residues. Germline-derived CDR1 and CDR2 are MDHEN and SYDVKM. This chain's CDR3 is CASSLGGQPQHF. CDR3 coding DNA: TGTGCCAGCAGTTTAGGAGGCCAGCCCCAGCATTTT.

The chain employs TRBV29-1 and TRBJ1-5; no firm D call. Deletions cut 4 bases from V and 10 bases from J, with 14 bases between. Germline CDR1 and CDR2: SQVTM and ANQGSEA. The CDR3 consists of 12 residues. The CDR3 here is CSVGAWEGPQHF. The CDR3 coding sequence is TGCAGCGTTGGGGCCTGGGAGGGACCCCAGCATTTT.

This chain joins TRBV28 and TRBJ2-3, with D perhaps matching TRBD2 (5 bases). Trimming pared 2 bases from V and 2 bases from J, leaving 14 bases between. The CDR3 runs to 16 residues. From germline, CDR1 is MDHEN and CDR2 SYDVKM. The CDR3 region is CASSLEGRRYTDTQYF. In DNA form, the CDR3 reads TGTGCCAGCAGTTTAGAGGGCAGAAGATACACAGATACGCAGTATTTT.